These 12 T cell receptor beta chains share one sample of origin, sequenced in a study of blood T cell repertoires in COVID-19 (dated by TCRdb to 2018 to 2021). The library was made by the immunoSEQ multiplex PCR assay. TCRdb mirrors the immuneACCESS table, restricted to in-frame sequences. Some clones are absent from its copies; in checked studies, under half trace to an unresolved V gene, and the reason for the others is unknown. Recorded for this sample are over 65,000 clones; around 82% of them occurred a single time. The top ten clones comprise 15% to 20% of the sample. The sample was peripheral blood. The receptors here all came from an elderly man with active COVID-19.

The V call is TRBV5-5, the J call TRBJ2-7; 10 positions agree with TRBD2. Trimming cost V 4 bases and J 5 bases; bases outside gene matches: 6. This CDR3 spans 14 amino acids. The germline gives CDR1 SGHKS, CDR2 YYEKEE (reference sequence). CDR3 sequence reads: CASSQLAGANEQYF. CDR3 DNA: TGTGCCAGCAGCCAGCTAGCGGGAGCCAACGAGCAGTACTTC.

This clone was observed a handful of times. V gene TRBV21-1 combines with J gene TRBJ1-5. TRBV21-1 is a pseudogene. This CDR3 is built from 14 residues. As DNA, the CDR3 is TGTGCCAGCAGCCCTACGGAGGGTAATCAGCCCCAGCATTTT. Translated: CASSPTEGNQPQHF.

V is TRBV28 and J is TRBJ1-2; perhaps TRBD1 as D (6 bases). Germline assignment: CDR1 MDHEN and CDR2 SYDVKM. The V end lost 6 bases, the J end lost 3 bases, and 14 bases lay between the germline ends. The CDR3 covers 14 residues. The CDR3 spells CASRSPTGYYGYTF. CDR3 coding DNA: TGTGCCAGCAGGTCACCCACAGGGTACTATGGCTACACCTTC.

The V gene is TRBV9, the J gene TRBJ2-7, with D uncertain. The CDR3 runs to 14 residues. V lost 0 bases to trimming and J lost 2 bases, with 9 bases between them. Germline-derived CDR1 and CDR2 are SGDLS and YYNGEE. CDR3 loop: CASSVGSAAYEQYF. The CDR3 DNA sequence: TGTGCCAGCAGCGTAGGCAGTGCGGCCTACGAGCAGTACTTC.

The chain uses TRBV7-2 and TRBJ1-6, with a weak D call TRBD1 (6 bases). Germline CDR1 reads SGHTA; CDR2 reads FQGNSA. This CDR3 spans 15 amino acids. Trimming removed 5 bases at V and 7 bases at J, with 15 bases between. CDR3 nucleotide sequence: TGTGCCAGCAGCCCCTCGACAGGCGAGAATTCACCCCTCCACTTT. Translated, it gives CASSPSTGENSPLHF.

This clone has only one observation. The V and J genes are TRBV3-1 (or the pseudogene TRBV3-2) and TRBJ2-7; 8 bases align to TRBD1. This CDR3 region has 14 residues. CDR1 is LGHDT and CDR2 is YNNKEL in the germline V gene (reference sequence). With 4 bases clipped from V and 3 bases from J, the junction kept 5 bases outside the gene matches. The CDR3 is CASSPGQGLYEQYF. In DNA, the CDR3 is TGTGCCAGCAGCCCAGGACAGGGTCTCTACGAGCAGTACTTC.

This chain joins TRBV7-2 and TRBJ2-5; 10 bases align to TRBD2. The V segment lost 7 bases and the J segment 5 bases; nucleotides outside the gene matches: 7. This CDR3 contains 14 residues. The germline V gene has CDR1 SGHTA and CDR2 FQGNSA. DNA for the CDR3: TGTGCCAGCACACCTAGCGGGAGAGGGGAGACCCAGTACTTC. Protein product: CASTPSGRGETQYF.

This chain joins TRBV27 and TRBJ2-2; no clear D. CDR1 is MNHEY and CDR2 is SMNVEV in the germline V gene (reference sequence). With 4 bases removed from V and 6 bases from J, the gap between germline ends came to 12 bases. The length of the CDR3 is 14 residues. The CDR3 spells CASSSLSRSGELFF. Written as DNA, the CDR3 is TGTGCCAGCAGTTCCCTTTCCCGGTCCGGGGAGCTGTTTTTT.

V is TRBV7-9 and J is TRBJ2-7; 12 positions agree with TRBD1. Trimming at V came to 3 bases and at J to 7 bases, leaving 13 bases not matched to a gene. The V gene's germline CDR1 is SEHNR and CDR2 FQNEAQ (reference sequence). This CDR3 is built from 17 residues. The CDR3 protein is CASSFSARGTGGYEQYF. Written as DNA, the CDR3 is TGTGCCAGCAGCTTTAGTGCCCGGGGGACAGGGGGCTATGAGCAGTACTTC.

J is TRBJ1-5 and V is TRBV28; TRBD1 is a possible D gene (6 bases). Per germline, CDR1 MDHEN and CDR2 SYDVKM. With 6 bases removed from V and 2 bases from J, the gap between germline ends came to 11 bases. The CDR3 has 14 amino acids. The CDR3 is CASSNRQGNQPQHF. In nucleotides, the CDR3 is TGTGCCAGCAGCAACAGACAGGGCAATCAGCCCCAGCATTTT.

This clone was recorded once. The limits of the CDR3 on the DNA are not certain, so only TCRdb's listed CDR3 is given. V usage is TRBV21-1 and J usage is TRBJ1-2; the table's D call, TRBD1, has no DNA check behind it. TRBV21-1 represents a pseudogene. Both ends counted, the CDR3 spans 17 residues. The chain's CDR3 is CASSKVGPGTGIYGYTF.

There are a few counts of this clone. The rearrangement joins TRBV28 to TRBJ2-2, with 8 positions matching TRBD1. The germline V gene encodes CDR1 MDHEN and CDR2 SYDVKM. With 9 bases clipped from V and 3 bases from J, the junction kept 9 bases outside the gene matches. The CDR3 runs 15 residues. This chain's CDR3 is CASEHGTGDTGELFF. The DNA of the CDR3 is TGTGCCAGTGAACACGGGACAGGCGACACCGGGGAGCTGTTTTTT.